This T cell receptor beta chain was identified during a study of T cells after yellow fever vaccination. Background on the study: Fractions with few cells were prepared using SMART-Seq v4 Ultra Low Input.

TCRdb re-called the 5' RACE reads through MiXCR, storing one row per CDR3 protein. This repertoire shows tens of thousands of distinct CDR3 sequences, less than 4% found once; its top ten account for around 0.95%. At least ten counts were recorded for this clonotype. Looked up from germline, CDR1 is MNHEY and CDR2 is SVGEGT. The CDR3 covers 13 residues. Trimming removed 7 bases at V and 4 bases at J, with 8 bases between. This clonotype originated in a young man who received the YFV17D yellow fever vaccine. The sequences come from PBMCs, either bulk or a sorted T-cell subset (CD4+, CD8+, memory, or dextramer-sorted; not recorded which), collected about 49 days after the first yellow fever vaccination. V gene TRBV6-2 or TRBV6-3 combines with J gene TRBJ2-6, with D unresolved. The CDR3 sequence is CASKKTGANVLTF. The CDR3 coding sequence is TGTGCCAGCAAAAAGACAGGGGCCAACGTCCTGACTTTC.